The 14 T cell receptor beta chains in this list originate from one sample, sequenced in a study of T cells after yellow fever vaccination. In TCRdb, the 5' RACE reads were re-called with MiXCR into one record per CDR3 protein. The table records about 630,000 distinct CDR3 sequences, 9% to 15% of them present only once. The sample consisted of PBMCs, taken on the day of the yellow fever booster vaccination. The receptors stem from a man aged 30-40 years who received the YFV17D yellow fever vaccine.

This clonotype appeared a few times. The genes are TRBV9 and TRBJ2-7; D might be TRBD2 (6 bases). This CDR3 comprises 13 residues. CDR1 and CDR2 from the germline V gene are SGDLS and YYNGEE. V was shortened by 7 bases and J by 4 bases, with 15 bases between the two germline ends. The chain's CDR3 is CASSRRGEYEQYF. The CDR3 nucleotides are TGTGCCAGCTCCCGGAGGGGCGAATACGAGCAGTACTTC.

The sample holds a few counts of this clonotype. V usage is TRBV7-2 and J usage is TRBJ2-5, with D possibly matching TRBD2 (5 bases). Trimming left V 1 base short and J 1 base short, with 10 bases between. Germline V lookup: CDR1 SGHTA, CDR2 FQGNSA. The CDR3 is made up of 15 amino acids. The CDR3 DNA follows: TGTGCCAGCAGCTTAGGGCCGGGAAGCCAAGAGACCCAGTACTTC. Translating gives CASSLGPGSQETQYF.

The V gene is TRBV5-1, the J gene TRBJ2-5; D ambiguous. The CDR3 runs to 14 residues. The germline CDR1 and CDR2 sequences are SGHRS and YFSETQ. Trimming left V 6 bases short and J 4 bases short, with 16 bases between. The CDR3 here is CASTHGRLLETQYF. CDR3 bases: TGCGCCAGCACCCATGGCCGATTGTTAGAGACCCAGTACTTC.

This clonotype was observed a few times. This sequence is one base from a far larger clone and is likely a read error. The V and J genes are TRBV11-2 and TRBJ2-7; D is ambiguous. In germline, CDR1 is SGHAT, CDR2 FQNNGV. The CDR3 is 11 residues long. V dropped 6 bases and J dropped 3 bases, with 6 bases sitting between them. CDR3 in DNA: TGTGCCAGCAGTTACTACTACGAGCAGTACTTC. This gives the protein CASSYYYEQYF.

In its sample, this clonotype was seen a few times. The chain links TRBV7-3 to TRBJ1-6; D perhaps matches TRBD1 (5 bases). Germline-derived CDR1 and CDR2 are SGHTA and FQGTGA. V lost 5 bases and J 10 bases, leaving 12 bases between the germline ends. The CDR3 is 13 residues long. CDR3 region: CASSLGGGSPLHF. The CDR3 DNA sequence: TGTGCCAGCAGCCTTGGGGGGGGGTCACCCCTCCACTTT.

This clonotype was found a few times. The CDR3 DNA sequence: TGCGCCAGCAGCTTCCGGACAGCCGGGGAGACCCAGTACTTC. Protein product: CASSFRTAGETQYF. The chain employs TRBV5-1 and TRBJ2-5, with a possible D match to TRBD1 (6 bases). The germline CDR1 and CDR2 sequences are SGHRS and YFSETQ. V lost 2 bases and J 5 bases, leaving 13 bases between the germline ends. CDR3 size: 14 residues.

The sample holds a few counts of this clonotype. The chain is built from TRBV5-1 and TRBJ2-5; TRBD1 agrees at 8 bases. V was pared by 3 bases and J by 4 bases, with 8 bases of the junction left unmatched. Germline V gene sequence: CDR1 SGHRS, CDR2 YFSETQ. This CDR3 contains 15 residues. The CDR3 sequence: CASSSPQGERETQYF. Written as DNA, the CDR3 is TGCGCCAGCAGCTCTCCACAGGGGGAACGAGAGACCCAGTACTTC.

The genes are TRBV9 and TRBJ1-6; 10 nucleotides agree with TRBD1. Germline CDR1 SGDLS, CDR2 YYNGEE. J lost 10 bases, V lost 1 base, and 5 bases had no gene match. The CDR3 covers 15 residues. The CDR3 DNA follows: TGTGCCAGCAGCGTAACTGACAGGGGGCGATCACCCCTCCACTTT. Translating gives CASSVTDRGRSPLHF.

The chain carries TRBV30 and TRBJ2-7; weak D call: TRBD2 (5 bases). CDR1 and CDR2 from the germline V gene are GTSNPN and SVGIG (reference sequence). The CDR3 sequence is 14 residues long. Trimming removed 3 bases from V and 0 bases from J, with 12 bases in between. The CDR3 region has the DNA TGTGCCTGGAGGGACTTTTTGAGCTCCTACGAGCAGTACTTC. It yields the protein CAWRDFLSSYEQYF.

The CDR3 is CASSLRAQIDEQFF. CDR3 nucleotide sequence: TGTGCCAGCAGTTTGAGGGCGCAAATTGATGAGCAGTTCTTC. This sequence joins TRBV12-3 or TRBV12-4 and TRBJ2-1, with D maybe TRBD2 (5 bases). This CDR3 is 14 amino acids long. The ends were cut back, 3 bases at V and 8 bases at J, with 14 bases in the middle.

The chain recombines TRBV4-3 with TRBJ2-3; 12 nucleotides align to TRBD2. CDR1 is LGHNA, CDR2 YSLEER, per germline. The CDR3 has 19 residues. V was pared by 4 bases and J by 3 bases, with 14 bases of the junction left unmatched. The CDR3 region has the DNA TGCGCCAGCAGCCCAAGGCCTAGCGGGAGGGGGATGGGGACAGATACGCAGTATTTT. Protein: CASSPRPSGRGMGTDTQYF.

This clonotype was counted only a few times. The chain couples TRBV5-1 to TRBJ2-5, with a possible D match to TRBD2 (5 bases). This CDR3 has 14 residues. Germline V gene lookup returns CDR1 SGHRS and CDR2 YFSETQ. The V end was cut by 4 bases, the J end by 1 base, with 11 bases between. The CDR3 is CASSPSGVQETQYF. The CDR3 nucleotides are TGCGCCAGCAGCCCTTCCGGGGTCCAAGAGACCCAGTACTTC.

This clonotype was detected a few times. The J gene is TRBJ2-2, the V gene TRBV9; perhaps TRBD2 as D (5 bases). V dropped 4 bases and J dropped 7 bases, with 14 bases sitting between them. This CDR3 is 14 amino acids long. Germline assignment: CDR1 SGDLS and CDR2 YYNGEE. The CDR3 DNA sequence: TGTGCCAGCAGCCCTCAAGTGGCGGGCGGGGAGCTGTTTTTT. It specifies CASSPQVAGGELFF.

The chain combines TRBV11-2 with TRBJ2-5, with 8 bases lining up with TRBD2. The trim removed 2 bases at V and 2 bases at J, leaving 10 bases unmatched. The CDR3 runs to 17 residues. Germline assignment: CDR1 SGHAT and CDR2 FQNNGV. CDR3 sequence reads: CASSLIATSGRQETQYF. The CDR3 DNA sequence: TGTGCCAGCAGCTTAATTGCCACTAGCGGAAGGCAAGAGACCCAGTACTTC.